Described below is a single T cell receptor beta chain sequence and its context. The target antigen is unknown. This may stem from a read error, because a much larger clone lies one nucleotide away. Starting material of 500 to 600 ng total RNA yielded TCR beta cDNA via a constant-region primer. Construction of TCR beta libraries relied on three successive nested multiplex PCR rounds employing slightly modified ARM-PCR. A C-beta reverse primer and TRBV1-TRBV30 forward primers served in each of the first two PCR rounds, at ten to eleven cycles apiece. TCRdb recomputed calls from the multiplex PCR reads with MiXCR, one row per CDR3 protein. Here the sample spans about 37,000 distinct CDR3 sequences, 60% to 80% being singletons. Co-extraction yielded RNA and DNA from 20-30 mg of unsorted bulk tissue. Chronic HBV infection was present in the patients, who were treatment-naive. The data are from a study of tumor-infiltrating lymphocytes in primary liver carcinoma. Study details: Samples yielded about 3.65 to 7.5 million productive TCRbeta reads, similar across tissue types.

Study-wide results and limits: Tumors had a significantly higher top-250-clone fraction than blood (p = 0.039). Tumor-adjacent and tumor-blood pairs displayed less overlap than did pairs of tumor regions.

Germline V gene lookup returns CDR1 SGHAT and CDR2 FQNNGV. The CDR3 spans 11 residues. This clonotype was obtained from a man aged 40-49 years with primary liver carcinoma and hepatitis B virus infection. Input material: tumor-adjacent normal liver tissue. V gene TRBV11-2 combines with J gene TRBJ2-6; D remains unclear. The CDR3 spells CASSSLPVLAF. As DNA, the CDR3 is TGTGCCAGCAGCTCCCTTCCCGTCCTGGCTTTC.